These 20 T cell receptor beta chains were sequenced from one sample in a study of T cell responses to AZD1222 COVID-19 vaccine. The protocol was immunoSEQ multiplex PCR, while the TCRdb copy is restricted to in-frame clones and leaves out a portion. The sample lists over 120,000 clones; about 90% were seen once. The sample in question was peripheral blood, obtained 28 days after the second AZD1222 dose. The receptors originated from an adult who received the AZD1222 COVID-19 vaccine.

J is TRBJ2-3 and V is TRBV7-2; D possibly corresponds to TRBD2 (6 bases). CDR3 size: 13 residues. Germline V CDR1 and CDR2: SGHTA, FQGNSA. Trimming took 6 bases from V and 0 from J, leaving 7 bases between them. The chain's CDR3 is CASSLASTDTQYF. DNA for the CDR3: TGTGCCAGCAGTCTAGCGAGCACAGATACGCAGTATTTT.

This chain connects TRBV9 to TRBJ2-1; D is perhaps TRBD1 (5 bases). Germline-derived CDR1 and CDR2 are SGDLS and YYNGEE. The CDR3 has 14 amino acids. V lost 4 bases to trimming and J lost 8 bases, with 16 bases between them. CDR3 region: CASSKDLIGDEQFF. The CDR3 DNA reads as TGTGCCAGCAGCAAGGACCTCATAGGGGATGAGCAGTTCTTC.

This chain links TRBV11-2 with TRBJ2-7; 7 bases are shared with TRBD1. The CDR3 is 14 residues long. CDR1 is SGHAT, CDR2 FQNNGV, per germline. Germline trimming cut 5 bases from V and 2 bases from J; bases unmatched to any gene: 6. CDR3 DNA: TGTGCCAGCAGCCAAGACAGGGTTGCCTACGAGCAGTACTTC. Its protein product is CASSQDRVAYEQYF. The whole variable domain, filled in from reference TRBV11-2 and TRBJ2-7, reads EAGVAQSPRYKIIEKRQSVAFWCNPISGHATLYWYQQILGQGPKLLIQFQNNGVVDDSQLPKDRFSAERLKGVDSTLKIQPAKLEDSAVYLCASSQDRVAYEQYFGPGTRLTVT.

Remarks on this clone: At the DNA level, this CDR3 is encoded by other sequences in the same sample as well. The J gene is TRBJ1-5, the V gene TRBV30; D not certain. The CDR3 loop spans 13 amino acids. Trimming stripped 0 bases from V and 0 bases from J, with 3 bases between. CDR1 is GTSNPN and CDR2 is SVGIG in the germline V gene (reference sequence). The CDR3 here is CAWSVSSNQPQHF. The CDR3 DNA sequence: TGTGCCTGGAGTGTAAGTAGCAATCAGCCCCAGCATTTT.

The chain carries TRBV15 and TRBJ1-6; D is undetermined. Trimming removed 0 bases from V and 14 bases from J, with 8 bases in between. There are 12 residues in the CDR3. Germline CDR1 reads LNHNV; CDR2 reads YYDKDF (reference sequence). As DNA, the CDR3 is TGTGCCACCAGCAGAGATCAATCAGCCCTCCACTTT. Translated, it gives CATSRDQSALHF.

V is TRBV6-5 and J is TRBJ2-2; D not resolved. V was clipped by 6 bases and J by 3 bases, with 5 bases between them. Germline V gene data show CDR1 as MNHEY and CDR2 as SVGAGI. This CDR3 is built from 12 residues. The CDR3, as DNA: TGTGCCAGCAGGAGAGACACCGGGGAGCTGTTTTTT. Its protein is CASRRDTGELFF.

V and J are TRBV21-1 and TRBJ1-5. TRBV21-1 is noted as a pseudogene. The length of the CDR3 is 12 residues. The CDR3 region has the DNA TGTGCCAGCGGGAGCGGTAATCAGCCCCAGCATTTT. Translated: CASGSGNQPQHF.

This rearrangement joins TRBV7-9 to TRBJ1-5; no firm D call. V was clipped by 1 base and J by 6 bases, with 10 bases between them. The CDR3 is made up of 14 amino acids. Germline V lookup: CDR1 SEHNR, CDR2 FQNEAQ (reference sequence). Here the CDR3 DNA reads TGTGCCAGCAGCTTAGAAGGGTCGAGTCAGCCCCAGCATTTT. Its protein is CASSLEGSSQPQHF. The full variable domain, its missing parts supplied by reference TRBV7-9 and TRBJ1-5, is DTGVSQNPRHKITKRGQNVTFRCDPISEHNRLYWYRQTLGQGPEFLTYFQNEAQLEKSRLLSDRFSAERPKGSFSTLEIQRTEQGDSAMYLCASSLEGSSQPQHFGDGTRLSIL.

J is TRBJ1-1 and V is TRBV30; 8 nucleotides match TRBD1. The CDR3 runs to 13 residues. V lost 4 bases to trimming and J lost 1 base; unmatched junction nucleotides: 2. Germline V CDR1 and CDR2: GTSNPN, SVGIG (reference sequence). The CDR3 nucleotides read TGTGCCTGGACAGGACAGGGGAACACTGAAGCTTTCTTT. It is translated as CAWTGQGNTEAFF.

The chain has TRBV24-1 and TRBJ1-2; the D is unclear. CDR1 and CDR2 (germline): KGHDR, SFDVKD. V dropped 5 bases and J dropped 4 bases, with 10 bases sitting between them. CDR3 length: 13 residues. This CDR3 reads CATSAGLGYGYTF. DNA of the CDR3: TGTGCCACCAGTGCCGGGCTCGGCTATGGCTACACCTTC.

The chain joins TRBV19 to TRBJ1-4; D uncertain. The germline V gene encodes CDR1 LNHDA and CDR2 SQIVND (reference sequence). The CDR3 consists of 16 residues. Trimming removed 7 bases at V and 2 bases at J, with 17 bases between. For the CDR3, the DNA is TGTGCCAGTATCCGTAGCCATCCCCCTACTAATGAAAAACTGTTTTTT. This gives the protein CASIRSHPPTNEKLFF.

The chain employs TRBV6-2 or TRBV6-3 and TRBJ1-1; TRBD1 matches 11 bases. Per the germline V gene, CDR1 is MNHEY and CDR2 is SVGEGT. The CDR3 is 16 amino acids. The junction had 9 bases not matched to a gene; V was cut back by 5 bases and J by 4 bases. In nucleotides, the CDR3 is TGTGCCAGCAGTGAGGATTCCGGGACAGGGGGCACTGAAGCTTTCTTT. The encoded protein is CASSEDSGTGGTEAFF.

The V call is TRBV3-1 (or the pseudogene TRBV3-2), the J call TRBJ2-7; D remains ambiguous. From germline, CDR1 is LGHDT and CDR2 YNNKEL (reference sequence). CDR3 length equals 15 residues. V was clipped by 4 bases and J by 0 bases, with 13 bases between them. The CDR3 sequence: CASSRALDNSYEQYF. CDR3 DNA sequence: TGTGCCAGCAGCCGGGCTCTCGATAACTCCTACGAGCAGTACTTC.

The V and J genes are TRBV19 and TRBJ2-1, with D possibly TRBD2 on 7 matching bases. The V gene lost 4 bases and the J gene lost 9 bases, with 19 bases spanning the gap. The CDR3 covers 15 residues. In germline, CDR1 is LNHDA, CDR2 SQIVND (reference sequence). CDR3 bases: TGTGCCAGTAGTAGCGCGGGGGCACCGGTCGGTGAGCAGTTCTTC. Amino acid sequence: CASSSAGAPVGEQFF. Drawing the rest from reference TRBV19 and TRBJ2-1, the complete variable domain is DGGITQSPKYLFRKEGQNVTLSCEQNLNHDAMYWYRQDPGQGLRLIYYSQIVNDFQKGDIAEGYSVSREKKESFPLTVTSAQKNPTAFYLCASSSAGAPVGEQFFGPGTRLTVL.

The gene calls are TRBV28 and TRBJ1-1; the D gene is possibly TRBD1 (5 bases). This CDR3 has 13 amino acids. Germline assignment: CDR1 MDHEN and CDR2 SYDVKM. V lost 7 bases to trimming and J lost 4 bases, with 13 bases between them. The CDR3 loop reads CASIIQGLTEAFF. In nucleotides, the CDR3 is TGTGCCAGCATTATCCAGGGACTCACTGAAGCTTTCTTT.

The CDR3 region has the DNA TGTGCCAGCAGTTTACAATACGAGCAGTACTTC. Residues: CASSLQYEQYF. The rearrangement joins TRBV28 to TRBJ2-7; D is undetermined. The germline V gene encodes CDR1 MDHEN and CDR2 SYDVKM. The CDR3 spans 11 residues. V dropped 2 bases and J dropped 4 bases, with 3 bases sitting between them.

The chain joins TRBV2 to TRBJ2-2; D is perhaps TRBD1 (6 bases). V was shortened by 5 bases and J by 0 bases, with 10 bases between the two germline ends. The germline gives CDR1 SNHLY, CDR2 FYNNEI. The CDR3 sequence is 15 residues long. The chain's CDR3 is CASSQDRTNTGELFF. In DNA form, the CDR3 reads TGTGCCAGCAGTCAGGACAGAACGAACACCGGGGAGCTGTTTTTT.

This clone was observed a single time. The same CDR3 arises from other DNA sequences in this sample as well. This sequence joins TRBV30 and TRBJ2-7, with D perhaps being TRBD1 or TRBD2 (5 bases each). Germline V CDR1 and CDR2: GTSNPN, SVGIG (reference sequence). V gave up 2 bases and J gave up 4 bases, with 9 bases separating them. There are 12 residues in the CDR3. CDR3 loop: CAWSPGSYEQYF. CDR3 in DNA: TGTGCCTGGAGTCCAGGGAGTTACGAGCAGTACTTC.

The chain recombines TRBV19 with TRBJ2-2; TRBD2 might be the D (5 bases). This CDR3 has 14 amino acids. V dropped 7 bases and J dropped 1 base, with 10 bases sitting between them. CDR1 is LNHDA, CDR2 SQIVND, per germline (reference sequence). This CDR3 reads CASTTGLNTGELFF. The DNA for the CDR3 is TGTGCCAGTACAACGGGGTTGAACACCGGGGAGCTGTTTTTT.

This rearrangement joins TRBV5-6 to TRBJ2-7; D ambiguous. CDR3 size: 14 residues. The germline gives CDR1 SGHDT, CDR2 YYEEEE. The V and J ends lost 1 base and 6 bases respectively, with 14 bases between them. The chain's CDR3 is CASSLPADISEQYF. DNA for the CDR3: TGTGCCAGCAGCTTGCCTGCGGATATAAGCGAGCAGTACTTC.